One and the same sample provided the 6 T cell receptor beta chains below, sequenced in a study of blood T cell repertoires in COVID-19. The data were produced by immunoSEQ multiplex PCR, yet TCRdb's version contains in-frame clones alone and is incomplete. The table includes hundreds of thousands of clones, around 89% detected once. The material sequenced was PBMCs or T cells enriched from blood (not recorded which). The receptors were sampled from a woman younger than 30 who had recovered from COVID-19.

The chain recombines TRBV28 with TRBJ2-6, with 9 bases aligning to TRBD1. V was pared by 6 bases and J by 2 bases, with 11 bases of the junction left unmatched. This CDR3 is built from 18 residues. The V gene's germline CDR1 is MDHEN and CDR2 SYDVKM. The chain's CDR3 is CASSGVGQGKPGANVLTF. For the CDR3, the DNA is TGTGCCAGCAGCGGCGTGGGACAGGGAAAACCTGGGGCCAACGTCCTGACTTTC.

The chain recombines TRBV27 with TRBJ2-7; TRBD1 matches 9 bases. The germline V gene encodes CDR1 MNHEY and CDR2 SMNVEV (reference sequence). The CDR3 is 13 residues long. V lost 6 bases, J lost 5 bases, and 5 bases stayed unmatched. As DNA, the CDR3 is TGTGCCAGCAGGCCGGGACAGGGTAACGAGCAGTACTTC. Its protein is CASRPGQGNEQYF.

The rearrangement uses TRBV4-1 and TRBJ1-6; D remains unclear. Germline V gene sequence: CDR1 MGHRA, CDR2 YSYEKL. CDR3 length: 14 amino acids. V lost 3 bases, J lost 11 bases, and 14 bases lay in between. The CDR3 DNA is TGCGCCAGCAGCCACCTCCTACCGGGAACACCCCTCCACTTT. This sequence encodes CASSHLLPGTPLHF.

This chain joins TRBV2 and TRBJ2-7, with D perhaps matching TRBD1 (5 bases). V was trimmed by 6 bases and J by 1 base, leaving 13 bases between them. Per germline, CDR1 SNHLY and CDR2 FYNNEI. CDR3 length: 14 amino acids. The CDR3, as DNA: TGTGCCAGCAGCGACAGATTTTTTTCCTACGAGCAGTACTTC. It codes for CASSDRFFSYEQYF.

The chain has TRBV3-1 (or the pseudogene TRBV3-2) and TRBJ2-1; 13 bases align to TRBD2. This CDR3 comprises 16 residues. The junction had 6 bases not matched to a gene; V was cut back by 7 bases and J by 3 bases. The germline V gene encodes CDR1 LGHDT and CDR2 YNNKEL (reference sequence). CDR3 DNA sequence: TGTGCCAGCACCCTAGGACTAGCGGGGGTCTACAATGAGCAGTTCTTC. Translating it yields CASTLGLAGVYNEQFF.

J is TRBJ1-2 and V is TRBV28, with D maybe TRBD1 (5 bases). The germline V and J ends were trimmed by 3 bases and 5 bases, with 10 bases remaining between them. Germline assignment: CDR1 MDHEN and CDR2 SYDVKM. This CDR3 region has 13 residues. Here the CDR3 reads CASSLGQVYGYTF. CDR3 coding DNA: TGTGCCAGCAGTTTGGGGCAGGTGTATGGCTACACCTTC.